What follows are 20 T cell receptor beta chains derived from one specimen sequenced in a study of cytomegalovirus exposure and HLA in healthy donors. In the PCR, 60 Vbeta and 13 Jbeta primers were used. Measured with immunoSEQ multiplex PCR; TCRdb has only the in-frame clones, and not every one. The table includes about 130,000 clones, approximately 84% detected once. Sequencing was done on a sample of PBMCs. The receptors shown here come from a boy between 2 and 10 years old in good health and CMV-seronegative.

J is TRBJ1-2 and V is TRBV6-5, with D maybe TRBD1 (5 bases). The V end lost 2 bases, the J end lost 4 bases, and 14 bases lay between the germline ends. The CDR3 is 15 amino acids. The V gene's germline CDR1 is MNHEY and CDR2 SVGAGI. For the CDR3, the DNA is TGTGCCAGCAGTTACCCTAGGGGTAGCGGCTATGGCTACACCTTC. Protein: CASSYPRGSGYGYTF.

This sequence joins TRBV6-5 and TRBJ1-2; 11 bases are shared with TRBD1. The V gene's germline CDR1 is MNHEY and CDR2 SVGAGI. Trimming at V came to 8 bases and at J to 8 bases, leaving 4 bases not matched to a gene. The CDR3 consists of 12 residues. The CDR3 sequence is CASGQGAGGYTF. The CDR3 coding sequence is TGTGCCAGCGGACAGGGGGCAGGAGGCTACACCTTC.

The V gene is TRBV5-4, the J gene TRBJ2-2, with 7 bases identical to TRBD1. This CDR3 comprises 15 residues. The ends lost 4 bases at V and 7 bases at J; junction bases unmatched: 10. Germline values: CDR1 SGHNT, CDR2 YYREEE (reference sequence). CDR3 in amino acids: CASSRITTGDGELFF. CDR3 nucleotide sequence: TGTGCCAGCAGCCGAATTACCACAGGGGACGGGGAGCTGTTTTTT.

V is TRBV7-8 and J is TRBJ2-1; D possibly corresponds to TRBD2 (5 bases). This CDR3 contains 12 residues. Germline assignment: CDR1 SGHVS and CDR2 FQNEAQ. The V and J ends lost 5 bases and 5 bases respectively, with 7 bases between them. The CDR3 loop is CASSRTDNEQFF. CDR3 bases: TGTGCCAGCAGCCGGACTGACAATGAGCAGTTCTTC.

As DNA, the CDR3 is TGCGCCAGCAGCCTTTTTCCCCGAGAGGTTACCGGGGAGCTGTTTTTT. This sequence encodes CASSLFPREVTGELFF. V usage is TRBV4-1 and J usage is TRBJ2-2; D remains ambiguous. Trimming took 4 bases from V and 5 from J, leaving 17 bases between them. The germline CDR1 and CDR2 sequences are MGHRA and YSYEKL. This CDR3 contains 16 residues.

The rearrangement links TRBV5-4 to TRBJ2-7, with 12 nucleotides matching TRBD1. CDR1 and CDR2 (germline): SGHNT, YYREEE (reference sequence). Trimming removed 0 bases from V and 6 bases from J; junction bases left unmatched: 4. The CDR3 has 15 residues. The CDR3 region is CASSLVGTGGREQYF. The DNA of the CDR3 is TGTGCCAGCAGCTTGGTTGGGACAGGGGGCCGCGAGCAGTACTTC.

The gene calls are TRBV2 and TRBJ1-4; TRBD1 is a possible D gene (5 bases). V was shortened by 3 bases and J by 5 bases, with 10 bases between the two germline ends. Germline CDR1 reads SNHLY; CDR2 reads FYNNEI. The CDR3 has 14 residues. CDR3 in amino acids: CASSDGGRNEKLFF. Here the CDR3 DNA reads TGTGCCAGCAGTGATGGGGGGAGGAATGAAAAACTGTTTTTT.

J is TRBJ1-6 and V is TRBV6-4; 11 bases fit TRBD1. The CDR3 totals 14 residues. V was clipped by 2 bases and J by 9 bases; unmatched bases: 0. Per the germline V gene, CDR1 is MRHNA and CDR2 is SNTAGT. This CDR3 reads CASSDGTGGSPLHF. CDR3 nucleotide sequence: TGTGCCAGCAGTGACGGGACAGGGGGTTCACCCCTCCACTTT.

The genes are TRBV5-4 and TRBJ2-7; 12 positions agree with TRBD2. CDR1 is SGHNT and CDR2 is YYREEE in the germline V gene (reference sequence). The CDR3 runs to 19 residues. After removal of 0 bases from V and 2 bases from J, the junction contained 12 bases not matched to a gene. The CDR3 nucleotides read TGTGCCAGCAGCTTGGGATTGGGCGGGACTAGCGGGCGGGCCTACGAGCAGTACTTC. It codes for CASSLGLGGTSGRAYEQYF.

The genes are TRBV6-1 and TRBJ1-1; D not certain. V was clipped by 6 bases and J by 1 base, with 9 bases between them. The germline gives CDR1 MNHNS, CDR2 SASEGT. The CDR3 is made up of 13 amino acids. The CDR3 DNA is TGTGCCAGCAGCGCTCGGTCGAACACTGAAGCTTTCTTT. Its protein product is CASSARSNTEAFF.

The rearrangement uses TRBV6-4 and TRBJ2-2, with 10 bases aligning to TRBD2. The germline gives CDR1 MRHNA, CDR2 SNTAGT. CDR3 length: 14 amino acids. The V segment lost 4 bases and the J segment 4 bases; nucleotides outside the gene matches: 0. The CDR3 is CASSVAGGTGELFF. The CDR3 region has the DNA TGTGCCAGCAGTGTAGCGGGGGGCACCGGGGAGCTGTTTTTT.

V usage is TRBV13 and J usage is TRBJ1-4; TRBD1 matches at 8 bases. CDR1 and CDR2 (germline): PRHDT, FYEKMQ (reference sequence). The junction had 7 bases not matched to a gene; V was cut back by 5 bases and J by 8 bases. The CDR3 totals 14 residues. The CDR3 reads CASSHGTGREKLFF. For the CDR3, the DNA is TGTGCCAGCAGCCACGGGACAGGAAGGGAAAAACTGTTTTTT. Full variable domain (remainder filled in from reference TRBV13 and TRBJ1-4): AAGVIQSPRHLIKEKRETATLKCYPIPRHDTVYWYQQGPGQDPQFLISFYEKMQSDKGSIPDRFSAQQFSDYHSELNMSSLELGDSALYFCASSHGTGREKLFFGSGTQLSVL.

As DNA, the CDR3 is TGTGCCAGCAGCCTCGGAAGGGGGACTAATGAAAAACTGTTTTTT. Translated: CASSLGRGTNEKLFF. The chain carries TRBV11-1 and TRBJ1-4; tentatively, D is TRBD1 (6 bases). Between the trimmed V and J ends, which lost 5 bases and 2 bases, there was a span of 12 bases. Germline V gene data show CDR1 as SGHAT and CDR2 as FQDESV (reference sequence). The CDR3 consists of 15 residues.

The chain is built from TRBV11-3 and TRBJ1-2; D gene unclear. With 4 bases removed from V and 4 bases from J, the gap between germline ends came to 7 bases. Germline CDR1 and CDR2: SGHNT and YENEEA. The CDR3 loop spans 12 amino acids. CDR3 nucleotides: TGTGCCAGCAGCTCCCCTATCTATGGCTACACCTTC. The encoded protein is CASSSPIYGYTF.

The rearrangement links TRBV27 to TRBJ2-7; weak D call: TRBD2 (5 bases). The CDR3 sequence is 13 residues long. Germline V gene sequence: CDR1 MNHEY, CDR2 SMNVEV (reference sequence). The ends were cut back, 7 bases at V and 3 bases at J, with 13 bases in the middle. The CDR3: CASTPGGNYEQYF. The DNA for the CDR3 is TGTGCCAGCACCCCCGGAGGAAACTACGAGCAGTACTTC.

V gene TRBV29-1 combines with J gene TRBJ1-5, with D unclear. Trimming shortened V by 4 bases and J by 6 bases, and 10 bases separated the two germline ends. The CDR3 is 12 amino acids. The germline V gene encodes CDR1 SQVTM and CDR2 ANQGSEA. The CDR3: CSVGEFGQPQHF. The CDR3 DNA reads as TGCAGCGTTGGTGAGTTTGGTCAGCCCCAGCATTTT.

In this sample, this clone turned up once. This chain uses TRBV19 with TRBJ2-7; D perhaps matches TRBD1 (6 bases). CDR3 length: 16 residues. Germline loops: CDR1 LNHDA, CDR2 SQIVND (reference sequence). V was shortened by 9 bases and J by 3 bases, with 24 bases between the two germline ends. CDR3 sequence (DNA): TGTGCCAGCTCGACTACCCTTTACAGGACAGACTACGAGCAGTACTTC. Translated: CASSTTLYRTDYEQYF.

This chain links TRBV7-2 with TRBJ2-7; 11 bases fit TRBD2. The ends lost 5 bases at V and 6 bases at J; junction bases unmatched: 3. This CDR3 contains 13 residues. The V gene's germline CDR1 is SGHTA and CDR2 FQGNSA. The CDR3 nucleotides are TGTGCCAGCAGCCGTAGCGGGAGGGGCGAGCAGTACTTC. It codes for CASSRSGRGEQYF.

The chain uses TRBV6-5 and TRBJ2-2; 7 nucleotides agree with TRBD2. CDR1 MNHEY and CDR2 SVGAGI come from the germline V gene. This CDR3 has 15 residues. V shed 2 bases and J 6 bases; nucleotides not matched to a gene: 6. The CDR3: CASSYGAGEAGELFF. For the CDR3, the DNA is TGTGCCAGCAGTTACGGTGCGGGAGAGGCCGGGGAGCTGTTTTTT.

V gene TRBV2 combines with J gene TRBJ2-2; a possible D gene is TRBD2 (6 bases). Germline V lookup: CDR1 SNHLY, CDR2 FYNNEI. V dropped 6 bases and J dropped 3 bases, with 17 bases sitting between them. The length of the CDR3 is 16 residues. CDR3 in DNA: TGTGCCAGCAGGGTCCTAGCGATAAGGGACACCGGGGAGCTGTTTTTT. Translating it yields CASRVLAIRDTGELFF.